This T cell receptor (beta chain) was identified during a study of OX40 agonist ivuxolimab in advanced cancers. Profiling relied on immunoSEQ multiplex PCR, and the TCRdb table lists in-frame clones only, not all of them. The data hold 65,000 to 70,000 clones, with roughly nine tenths observed a single time. From germline, CDR1 is SGDLS and CDR2 YYNGEE. The CDR3 length is 15 residues. V lost 4 bases to trimming and J lost 5 bases; unmatched junction nucleotides: 8. This clone has a single count. V usage is TRBV9 and J usage is TRBJ1-1; 10 bases map to TRBD1. The receptor's source is an adult with an advanced solid tumor such as melanoma, head and neck, liver or kidney cancer. Here the sequenced sample was CD4+ or CD8+ T cells sorted from blood, taken in a trial of the OX40 agonist ivuxolimab. The CDR3 region has the DNA TGTGCCAGCAGCATTAAGACAGGGGGCAAGACTGAAGCTTTCTTT. Amino acid sequence: CASSIKTGGKTEAFF.